The 21 T cell receptor beta chains in this list originate from one sample, sequenced in a study of blood T cell repertoires in COVID-19. Clones were read by immunoSEQ multiplex PCR, and TCRdb kept only the in-frame ones, dropping some. The data contain some 90,000 clones, 75% to 90% of them singletons. What was sequenced was peripheral blood. These receptors all come from a man older than 75 with active or convalescent COVID-19.

This chain connects TRBV6-2 or TRBV6-3 to TRBJ2-5; TRBD2 aligns across 7 bases. V shed 5 bases, J shed 4 bases, and the junction held 16 bases outside the gene matches. Germline V gene lookup returns CDR1 MNHEY and CDR2 SVGEGT. The CDR3 has 17 residues. CDR3 sequence: CASSPGNRAGVGETQYF. In DNA, the CDR3 is TGTGCCAGCAGTCCCGGGAACCGGGCGGGAGTCGGAGAGACCCAGTACTTC.

The chain joins TRBV29-1 to TRBJ2-7; D is unresolved. V was shortened by 2 bases and J by 0 bases, with 5 bases between the two germline ends. Germline CDR1 reads SQVTM; CDR2 reads ANQGSEA. The CDR3 contains 12 residues. The CDR3 is CSVESLSYEQYF. CDR3 in DNA: TGCAGCGTTGAATCTCTCTCCTACGAGCAGTACTTC.

The chain employs TRBV6-1 and TRBJ1-4; D gene ambiguous. This CDR3 region has 12 residues. Deletions cut 3 bases from V and 10 bases from J, with 9 bases between. The germline CDR1 and CDR2 sequences are MNHNS and SASEGT. The CDR3 DNA sequence: TGTGCCAGCAGTGACCTCAGTCGAAAACTGTTTTTT. Translated, it gives CASSDLSRKLFF.

The chain combines TRBV4-2 with TRBJ2-7; TRBD2 might be the D (6 bases). The CDR3 runs to 16 residues. Germline assignment: CDR1 LGHNA and CDR2 YNFKEQ. V was shortened by 1 base and J by 2 bases, with 15 bases between the two germline ends. CDR3: CASSQGGTSRTYEQYF. The CDR3 DNA is TGTGCCAGCAGCCAAGGGGGGACTTCTAGGACCTACGAGCAGTACTTC.

This chain uses TRBV9 with TRBJ2-2, with D tentatively TRBD2 (5 bases). V lost 0 bases and J lost 2, with 8 bases in between. The CDR3 runs 15 residues. Looked up from germline, CDR1 is SGDLS and CDR2 is YYNGEE. CDR3 protein: CASSVGPGNTGELFF. Here the CDR3 DNA reads TGTGCCAGCAGCGTAGGGCCGGGAAACACCGGGGAGCTGTTTTTT.

The chain links TRBV3-1 (or the pseudogene TRBV3-2) to TRBJ1-3; 9 positions match TRBD1. The CDR3 sequence is 16 residues long. Losses at the gene ends were 3 bases for V and 5 bases for J; bases not matched to a gene: 8. Per the germline V gene, CDR1 is LGHDT and CDR2 is YNNKEL (reference sequence). The CDR3 loop reads CASSHRGTGYRNTIYF. The CDR3 DNA is TGTGCCAGCAGCCACCGAGGGACAGGGTATAGAAACACCATATATTTT.

The chain is built from TRBV18 and TRBJ1-5; 8 bases agree with TRBD1. The CDR3 has 15 residues. Germline trimming cut 0 bases from V and 7 bases from J; bases unmatched to any gene: 5. Germline V lookup: CDR1 KGHSH, CDR2 LQKENI. In DNA, the CDR3 is TGTGCCAGCTCACCACCGACAGGGGATCGGCAGCCCCAGCATTTT. It yields the protein CASSPPTGDRQPQHF.

This clone was detected a few times. For the CDR3, the DNA is TGTGCCACCAGCGTAAGGTCGGGACTCCAGAGCTCTGGGGCCAACGTCCTGACTTTC. It encodes CATSVRSGLQSSGANVLTF. The chain is built from TRBV15 and TRBJ2-6, with D possibly matching TRBD2 (6 bases). Germline assignment: CDR1 LNHNV and CDR2 YYDKDF (reference sequence). This CDR3 region has 19 residues. V was pared by 5 bases and J by 0 bases, with 20 bases between.

V usage is TRBV4-2 and J usage is TRBJ2-3; 11 nucleotides align to TRBD2. CDR1 is LGHNA and CDR2 is YNFKEQ in the germline V gene. This CDR3 comprises 17 residues. V gave up 2 bases and J gave up 1 base; unmatched junction bases: 5. The CDR3 DNA follows: TGTGCCAGCAGCCAAACCGGGACTAGCGGCCGCACAGATACGCAGTATTTT. Its translation is CASSQTGTSGRTDTQYF.

The chain employs TRBV4-1 and TRBJ1-6; D perhaps matches TRBD1 (6 bases). Germline V gene data show CDR1 as MGHRA and CDR2 as YSYEKL. V shed 3 bases and J shed 7 bases, with 16 bases lying between them. CDR3 length: 16 residues. This chain's CDR3 is CASSHFTGTRNSPLHF. As DNA, the CDR3 is TGCGCCAGCAGCCATTTCACCGGGACACGGAATTCACCCCTCCACTTT.

V gene TRBV25-1 combines with J gene TRBJ2-1; TRBD2 is a possible D gene (6 bases). Germline V gene sequence: CDR1 MGHDK, CDR2 SYGVNS. CDR3 size: 15 residues. Trimming removed 6 bases from V and 0 bases from J, with 12 bases in between. CDR3 region: CASRSGGASYNEQFF. In DNA form, the CDR3 reads TGTGCCAGCAGATCTGGCGGGGCCTCCTACAATGAGCAGTTCTTC.

The chain couples TRBV7-6 to TRBJ2-7; 14 positions match TRBD2. Germline V gene sequence: CDR1 SGHVS, CDR2 FNYEAQ. This CDR3 comprises 19 residues. V was clipped by 1 base and J by 5 bases; unmatched bases: 13. CDR3 amino acids: CASSLVAGTSGSKVHEQYF. The CDR3 coding sequence is TGTGCCAGCAGCTTAGTCGCCGGGACTAGCGGGAGTAAGGTCCACGAGCAGTACTTC.

This clone was observed once. The chain joins TRBV5-1 to TRBJ1-4, with TRBD1 identical over 7 bases. V trimming: 3 bases; J trimming: 4 bases; junction bases outside the gene matches: 6. The CDR3 sequence is 15 residues long. CDR1 SGHRS and CDR2 YFSETQ come from the germline V gene. CDR3 amino acids: CASSSRTGFNEKLFF. CDR3 DNA: TGCGCCAGCAGCTCACGGACAGGCTTTAATGAAAAACTGTTTTTT.

This sequence joins TRBV5-1 and TRBJ2-1, with D possibly being TRBD2 (5 bases). The CDR3 is 15 residues long. Germline assignment: CDR1 SGHRS and CDR2 YFSETQ. Trimming removed 4 bases at V and 2 bases at J, with 13 bases between. The CDR3 is CASSPGIGPYNEQFF. In DNA, the CDR3 is TGCGCCAGCAGCCCGGGAATCGGACCCTACAATGAGCAGTTCTTC.

The genes are TRBV4-3 and TRBJ2-3, with 9 bases fitting TRBD2. Germline V gives CDR1 LGHNA, CDR2 YSLEER. Trimming cost V 4 bases and J 3 bases; bases outside gene matches: 5. The CDR3 length is 15 residues. CDR3 bases: TGCGCCAGCAGCCTAACTAGCGGGCTGACAGATACGCAGTATTTT. It specifies CASSLTSGLTDTQYF.

This chain joins TRBV5-3 and TRBJ2-1; TRBD2 agrees at 10 bases. TRBV5-3 is sorted into the ORF group, with uncertain function. The CDR3 is made up of 15 amino acids. Germline trimming cut 5 bases from V and 2 bases from J; bases unmatched to any gene: 4. As DNA, the CDR3 is TGTGCCAGAAGGACCACTAGCGGGGCCTACAATGAGCAGTTCTTC. Its protein product is CARRTTSGAYNEQFF.

The sample holds many counts of this clone. The CDR3 loop reads CASSLAPQGEAGELFF. The CDR3 DNA reads as TGTGCCAGCAGCTTAGCCCCACAGGGGGAGGCCGGGGAGCTGTTTTTT. The rearrangement uses TRBV11-3 and TRBJ2-2, with 8 bases matching TRBD1. Germline trimming cut 1 base from V and 6 bases from J; bases unmatched to any gene: 7. The germline V gene has CDR1 SGHNT and CDR2 YENEEA. This CDR3 contains 16 residues.

This clone was detected only a few times. V is TRBV11-1 and J is TRBJ2-7; 12 bases align to TRBD2. CDR3 length: 15 residues. Trimming at V came to 5 bases and at J to 2 bases, leaving 4 bases not matched to a gene. Germline V CDR1 and CDR2: SGHAT, FQDESV (reference sequence). CDR3 protein: CASSRGLAGTYEQYF. The DNA of the CDR3 is TGTGCCAGCAGCCGTGGACTAGCGGGAACCTACGAGCAGTACTTC.

The chain couples TRBV19 to TRBJ2-3; TRBD2 matches at 8 bases. The CDR3 loop spans 16 amino acids. Germline V CDR1 and CDR2: LNHDA, SQIVND (reference sequence). J was trimmed by 4 bases and V by 4 bases; bases with no gene match: 10. CDR3: CASSSTSGGWADTQYF. The CDR3 DNA is TGTGCCAGTAGTAGTACTAGCGGAGGGTGGGCAGATACGCAGTATTTT.

V is TRBV9 and J is TRBJ2-7; 8 nucleotides match TRBD2. With 0 bases clipped from V and 3 bases from J, the junction kept 8 bases outside the gene matches. Germline assignment: CDR1 SGDLS and CDR2 YYNGEE. The length of the CDR3 is 16 residues. The CDR3, as DNA: TGTGCCAGCAGCGTAGGGTCTAGCGGGTACAACTACGAGCAGTACTTC. This encodes CASSVGSSGYNYEQYF.

The chain couples TRBV19 to TRBJ1-1; D possibly corresponds to TRBD1 (6 bases). From germline, CDR1 is LNHDA and CDR2 SQIVND (reference sequence). V was cut by 8 bases and J by 0 bases, with 10 bases left in between. CDR3 length: 13 amino acids. CDR3 bases: TGTGCCAGTCAGGGGACCATGAACACTGAAGCTTTCTTT. Amino acid sequence: CASQGTMNTEAFF.